These T cell receptor beta chains were read from a single sample in a study of regulatory T cells in long-lasting Graves disease. A single record per CDR3 protein comes from TCRdb applying MiXCR to the multiplex PCR reads. The sample includes 250,000 to 300,000 distinct CDR3 sequences, 20% to 25% of them seen just once. Sequencing was performed on peripheral blood mononuclear cells (PBMCs), taken when the disease was refractory, from a patient treated with antithyroid drugs. Every receptor here comes from a female donor with Graves disease. Each CDR3 is given with its conserved first and last residue. D genes are given only for firm matches. Clone size is not always given. Where it is, it says once, few, many or a class for expanded clones.

j_gene	abundance	d_gene	v_gene	CDR3aa	CDR3nt
TRBJ1-1	few	.	TRBV5-1	CASSWGPSGGDTEAFF	TGCGCCAGCAGCTGGGGCCCCTCGGGCGGAGACACTGAAGCTTTCTTT
TRBJ2-4	many	.	TRBV28	CASSVLGQIGNIQYF	TGTGCCAGCTCTGTTTTAGGACAGATTGGAAACATTCAGTACTTC
TRBJ2-5	.	TRBD1	TRBV18	CASSLLGQAQETQYF	TGTGCCAGCTCCCTACTTGGACAGGCCCAAGAGACCCAGTACTTC
TRBJ2-7	.	.	TRBV10-3	CAISAQARGGEQYF	TGTGCCATCAGTGCCCAGGCTCGGGGAGGCGAGCAGTACTTC
TRBJ1-6	few	.	TRBV20-1	CSANPQQVSPLHF	TGCAGTGCGAACCCCCAACAGGTCTCACCCCTCCACTTT
TRBJ1-5	many	TRBD1	TRBV7-2	CASSQGAQQPQHF	TGTGCCAGCAGCCAGGGGGCACAGCAGCCCCAGCATTTT
TRBJ1-2	.	.	TRBV30	CAWSLADGYGYTF	TGTGCCTGGAGTTTAGCGGACGGCTATGGCTACACCTTC
TRBJ2-3	few	.	TRBV16	CASRITPRVTDTQYF	TGTGCCAGCAGAATTACACCCAGGGTCACAGATACGCAGTATTTT
TRBJ2-2	few	.	TRBV12-3/TRBV12-4	CASSRLYPGEGTGELFF	TGTGCCAGCAGTCGTCTGTATCCGGGAGAAGGCACCGGGGAGCTGTTTTTT
TRBJ2-7	once	.	TRBV9	CASAPGTSSEQYF	TGTGCCTCCGCACCCGGGACTTCAAGCGAGCAGTACTTC
TRBJ2-7	many	.	TRBV11-2	CASSSHDGYEQYF	TGTGCCAGCAGCTCCCATGACGGCTACGAGCAGTACTTC
TRBJ1-5	few	.	TRBV19	CASSISDSNQPQHF	TGTGCCAGTAGTATATCGGATAGCAATCAGCCCCAGCATTTT
TRBJ2-7	few	.	TRBV11-2	CTSSLTRGNSYEQYF	TGTACCAGCAGCTTAACCAGGGGAAACTCCTACGAGCAGTACTTC
TRBJ2-1	.	.	TRBV29-1	CSADPNSYNEQFF	TGCAGCGCCGACCCAAACTCCTACAATGAGCAGTTCTTC
TRBJ1-3	few	.	TRBV28	CASRSRDPLPDTIYF	TGTGCCAGCCGCAGCCGGGACCCCCTGCCGGACACCATATATTTT
TRBJ2-2	few	.	TRBV29-1	CSVVQDPNTGELFF	TGCAGCGTTGTGCAAGACCCGAACACCGGGGAGCTGTTTTTT
TRBJ1-2	.	.	TRBV24-1	CATSDPVTGYTF	TGTGCCACCAGTGATCCCGTGACCGGCTACACCTTC
TRBJ1-1	few	TRBD1	TRBV4-3	CASSLHRGQGAVNTEAFF	TGCGCCAGCAGCCTTCACCGGGGACAGGGGGCGGTGAACACTGAAGCTTTCTTT
TRBJ2-2	.	TRBD2	TRBV28	CASRRTSDNTGELFF	TGTGCCAGCAGGCGGACTAGCGACAACACCGGGGAGCTGTTTTTT
TRBJ2-7	.	.	TRBV7-8	CASSLGRGETYEQYF	TGTGCCAGCAGCTTAGGAAGGGGGGAGACCTACGAGCAGTACTTC
TRBJ1-1	few	.	TRBV4-1	CASSQGPGRDDTEAFF	TGCGCCAGCAGCCAAGGTCCGGGGAGAGACGACACTGAAGCTTTCTTT
TRBJ2-3	.	.	TRBV7-2	CASSLEWRDTQYF	TGTGCCAGCAGCTTAGAGTGGCGAGATACGCAGTATTTT
TRBJ1-6	many	.	TRBV9	CASTVELLRENSPLHF	TGTGCCAGCACCGTAGAGTTACTCAGGGAGAATTCACCCCTCCACTTT
TRBJ2-1	few	.	TRBV11-2	CASRRVWGEQFF	TGTGCCAGCAGGAGGGTATGGGGTGAGCAGTTCTTC
TRBJ2-5	few	.	TRBV6-1	CASSEGGPMRGRVGETQYF	TGTGCCAGCAGTGAAGGAGGGCCCATGCGGGGACGAGTGGGAGAGACCCAGTACTTC
TRBJ1-1	.	.	TRBV4-1	CASSQEVELSMNTEAFF	TGCGCCAGCAGCCAAGAGGTGGAACTTTCCATGAACACTGAAGCTTTCTTT
TRBJ1-5	few	.	TRBV19	CASSSGRVGNQPQHF	TGTGCCAGTAGCTCAGGTCGTGTGGGGAATCAGCCCCAGCATTTT
TRBJ1-2	many	.	TRBV7-2	CASSLQGVDGYTF	TGTGCCAGCAGCCTACAGGGTGTCGATGGCTACACCTTC
TRBJ1-1	many	.	TRBV9	CASSVGWAMNTEAFF	TGTGCCAGCAGCGTAGGATGGGCGATGAACACTGAAGCTTTCTTT
TRBJ1-4	many	.	TRBV28	CASIGYTDGKLFF	TGTGCCAGCATCGGGTACACGGATGGAAAACTGTTTTTT
TRBJ2-7	few	TRBD2	TRBV18	CASSPASGRVEQYF	TGTGCCAGCTCACCAGCTAGCGGGAGGGTCGAGCAGTACTTC
TRBJ1-1	.	.	TRBV6-9	CASSSAGMHTEAFF	TGTGCCAGCAGTTCCGCGGGGATGCACACTGAAGCTTTCTTT
TRBJ1-5	many	.	TRBV7-3	CASSQGGGQPQHF	TGTGCCAGCAGCCAAGGGGGTGGTCAGCCCCAGCATTTT
TRBJ2-2	few	.	TRBV12-3/TRBV12-4	CASNPRRSGELFF	TGTGCCAGCAACCCAAGGAGATCCGGGGAGCTGTTTTTT
TRBJ2-1	few	.	TRBV11-2	CASSSPGLLQFF	TGTGCCAGCAGCTCACCGGGACTTCTTCAGTTCTTC
TRBJ1-5	.	.	TRBV20-1	CSADGSGNQPQHF	TGCAGTGCAGATGGGTCGGGCAATCAGCCCCAGCATTTT
TRBJ2-7	many	.	TRBV7-9	CASSAPRDGVAADYEQYF	TGTGCCAGCAGCGCACCCCGGGATGGCGTCGCGGCTGACTACGAGCAGTACTTC
TRBJ1-3	.	.	TRBV12-3/TRBV12-4	CASSLGVGRAWNTIYF	TGTGCCAGCAGTTTAGGAGTCGGCAGGGCGTGGAACACCATATATTTT
TRBJ1-3	.	.	TRBV28	CASSLHGGGRNTIYF	TGTGCCAGCAGTTTACATGGCGGAGGCAGAAACACCATATATTTT
TRBJ2-5	.	.	TRBV9	CASSPPSARRETQYF	TGTGCCAGCAGCCCCCCTAGCGCCCGGCGGGAGACCCAGTACTTC
TRBJ2-2	.	.	TRBV6-9	CASSYTTGRYTGELFF	TGTGCCAGCAGTTACACGACAGGGAGGTACACCGGGGAGCTGTTTTTT
TRBJ1-1	many	.	TRBV4-1	CASSQGRGMNTEAFF	TGCGCCAGCAGCCAAGGGAGAGGGATGAACACTGAAGCTTTCTTT
TRBJ1-6	few	.	TRBV27	CASSSLGSSPLHF	TGTGCCAGCAGTTCCCTGGGCTCCTCACCCCTCCACTTT
TRBJ1-5	many	TRBD1	TRBV18	CASSRTGKFDQHF	TGTGCCAGCTCGCGGACAGGGAAGTTTGACCAGCATTTT
TRBJ1-1	once	TRBD1	TRBV20-1	CSARRPGTANTEAFF	TGCAGTGCTAGACGTCCCGGGACAGCCAACACTGAAGCTTTCTTT
TRBJ2-7	many	.	TRBV6-5	CASSYSSESSYEQYF	TGTGCCAGCAGTTACTCCTCGGAGAGCTCCTACGAGCAGTACTTC
TRBJ1-2	.	.	TRBV4-1	CASSQENRGDYGYTF	TGCGCCAGCAGCCAAGAGAATAGGGGAGACTATGGCTACACCTTC
TRBJ2-7	many	.	TRBV24-1	CATSRGYEQYF	TGTGCCACCAGTCGCGGGTACGAGCAGTACTTC
TRBJ2-2	.	TRBD1	TRBV19	CASSDETGETIPNTGELFF	TGTGCCAGTAGTGATGAGACAGGGGAAACAATCCCGAACACCGGGGAGCTGTTTTTT
TRBJ2-7	many	.	TRBV7-2	CASSHDSGYEQYF	TGTGCCAGCAGCCACGACAGCGGCTACGAGCAGTACTTC
TRBJ1-2	few	.	TRBV5-6	CASSLVSWQTFYGYTF	TGTGCCAGCAGCTTGGTTTCCTGGCAGACCTTCTATGGCTACACCTTC
TRBJ1-2	many	.	TRBV28	CASSLTNYGYTF	TGTGCCAGCAGCCTAACTAACTACGGCTACACCTTC
TRBJ1-6	few	TRBD1	TRBV19	CATAAQGGDNSPLHF	TGTGCCACCGCCGCCCAGGGGGGAGATAATTCACCCCTCCACTTT
TRBJ1-4	few	TRBD1	TRBV30	CALDRGRQTPNEKLFF	TGTGCCTTGGACAGGGGGCGTCAAACCCCTAATGAAAAACTGTTTTTT
TRBJ2-5	many	TRBD2	TRBV2	CASSVVLAGGETQYF	TGTGCCAGCAGTGTGGTACTAGCGGGAGGAGAGACCCAGTACTTC